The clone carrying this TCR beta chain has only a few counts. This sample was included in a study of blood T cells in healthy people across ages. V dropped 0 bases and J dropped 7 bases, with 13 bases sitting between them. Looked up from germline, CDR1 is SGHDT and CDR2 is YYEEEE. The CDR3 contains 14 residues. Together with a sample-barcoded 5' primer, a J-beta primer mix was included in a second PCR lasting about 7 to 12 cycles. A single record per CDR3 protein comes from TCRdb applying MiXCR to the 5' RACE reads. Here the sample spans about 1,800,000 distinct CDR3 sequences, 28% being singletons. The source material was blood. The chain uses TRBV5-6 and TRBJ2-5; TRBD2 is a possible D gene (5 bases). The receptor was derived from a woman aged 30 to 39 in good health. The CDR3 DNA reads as TGTGCCAGCAGCTTGGCTAGCAGCCCTGGGACCCAGTACTTC. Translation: CASSLASSPGTQYF.